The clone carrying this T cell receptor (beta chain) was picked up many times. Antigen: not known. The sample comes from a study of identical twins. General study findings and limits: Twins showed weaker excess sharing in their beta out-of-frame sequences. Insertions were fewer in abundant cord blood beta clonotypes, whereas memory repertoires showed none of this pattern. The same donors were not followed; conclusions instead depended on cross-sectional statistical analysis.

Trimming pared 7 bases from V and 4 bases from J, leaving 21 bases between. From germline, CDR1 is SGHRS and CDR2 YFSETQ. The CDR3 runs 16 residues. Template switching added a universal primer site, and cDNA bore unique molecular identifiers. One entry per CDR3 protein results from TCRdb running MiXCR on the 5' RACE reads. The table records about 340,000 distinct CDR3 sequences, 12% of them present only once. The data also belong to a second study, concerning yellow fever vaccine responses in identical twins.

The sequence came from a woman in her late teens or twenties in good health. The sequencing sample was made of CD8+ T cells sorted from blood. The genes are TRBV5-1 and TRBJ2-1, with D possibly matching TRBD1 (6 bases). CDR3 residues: CASGVGAIPPYNEQFF. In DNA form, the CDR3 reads TGCGCCAGCGGCGTGGGGGCAATTCCCCCTTACAATGAGCAGTTCTTC.